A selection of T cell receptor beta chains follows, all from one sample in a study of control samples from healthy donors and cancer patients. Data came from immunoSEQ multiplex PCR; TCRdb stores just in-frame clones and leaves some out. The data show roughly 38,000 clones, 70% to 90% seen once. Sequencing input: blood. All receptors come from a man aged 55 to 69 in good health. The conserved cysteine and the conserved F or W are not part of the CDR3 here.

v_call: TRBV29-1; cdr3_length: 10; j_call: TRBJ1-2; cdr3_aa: SSRTGESGYT
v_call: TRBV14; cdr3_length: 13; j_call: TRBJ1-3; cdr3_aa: ASSPQMTGGNTIY
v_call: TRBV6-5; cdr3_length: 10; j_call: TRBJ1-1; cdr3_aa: ASSYHNTEAF
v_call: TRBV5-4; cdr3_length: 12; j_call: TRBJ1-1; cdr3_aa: ASSSSHRWSEAF
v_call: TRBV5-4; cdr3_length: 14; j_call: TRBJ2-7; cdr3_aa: ASSLERTGAFYEQY
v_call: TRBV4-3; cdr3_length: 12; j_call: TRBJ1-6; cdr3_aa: ASSQEPEWSPLH
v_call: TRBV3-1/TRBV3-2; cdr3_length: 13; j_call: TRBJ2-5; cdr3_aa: ASSRSHRTEETQY
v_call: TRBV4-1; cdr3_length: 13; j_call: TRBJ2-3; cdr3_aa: ASSQLAPEADTQY
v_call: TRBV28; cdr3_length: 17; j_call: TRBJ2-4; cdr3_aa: ASSSIEVWGLLAKNIQY
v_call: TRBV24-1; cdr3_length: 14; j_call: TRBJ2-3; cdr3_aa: ATSFYASGSGDTQY
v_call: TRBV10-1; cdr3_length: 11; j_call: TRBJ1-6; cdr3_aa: ASSEQEKSPLH
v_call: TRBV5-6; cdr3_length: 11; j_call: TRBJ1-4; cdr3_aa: ASSLARTNPPF
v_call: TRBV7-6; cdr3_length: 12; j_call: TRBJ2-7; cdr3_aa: ASSPGTGAYEQY
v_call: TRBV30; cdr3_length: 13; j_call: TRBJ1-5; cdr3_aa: AWSVQGQGNQPQH
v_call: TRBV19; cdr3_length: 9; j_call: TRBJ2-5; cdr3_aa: ASSSLETQY
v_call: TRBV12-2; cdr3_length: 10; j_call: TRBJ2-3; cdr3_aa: ASSAGLDTQY
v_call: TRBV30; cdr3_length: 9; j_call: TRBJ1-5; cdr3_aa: AWSLTQPQH
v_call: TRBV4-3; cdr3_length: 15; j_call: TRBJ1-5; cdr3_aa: ASSQGVSEGGNQPQH
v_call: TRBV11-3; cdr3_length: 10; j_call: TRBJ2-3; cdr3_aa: ASSSPTDTQY
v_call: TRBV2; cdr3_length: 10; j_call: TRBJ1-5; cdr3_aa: ASRDPTRPQH
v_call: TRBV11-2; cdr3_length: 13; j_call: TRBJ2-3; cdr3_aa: ASSFAGGDTDTQY
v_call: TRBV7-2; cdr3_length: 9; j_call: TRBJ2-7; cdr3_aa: ASSSWNEQY
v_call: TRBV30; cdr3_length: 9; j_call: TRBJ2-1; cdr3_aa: AWAPWGEQF
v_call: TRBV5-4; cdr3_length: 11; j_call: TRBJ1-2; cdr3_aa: ASSPARSYGYT
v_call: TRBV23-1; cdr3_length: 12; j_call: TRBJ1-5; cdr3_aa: ASSHSQGNQPQH
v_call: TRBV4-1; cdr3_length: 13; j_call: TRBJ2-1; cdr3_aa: ASSPSLADYNEQF
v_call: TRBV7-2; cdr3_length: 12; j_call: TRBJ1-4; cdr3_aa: ASSLSGHNEKLF
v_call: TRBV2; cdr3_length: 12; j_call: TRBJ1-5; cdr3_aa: ASSEVEANQPQH
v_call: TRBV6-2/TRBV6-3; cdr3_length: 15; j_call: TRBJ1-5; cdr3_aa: ASSYSTGGSSNQPQH
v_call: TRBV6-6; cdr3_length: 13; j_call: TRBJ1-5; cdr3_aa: ASSLQGRSNQPQH
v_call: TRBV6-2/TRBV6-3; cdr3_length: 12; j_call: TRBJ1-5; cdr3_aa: ASSKKGWNQPQH
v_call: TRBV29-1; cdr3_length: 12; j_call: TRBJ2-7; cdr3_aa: SVDTGGGSYEQY
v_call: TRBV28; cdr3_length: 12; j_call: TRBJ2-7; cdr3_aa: ASNTGTSGRRVY
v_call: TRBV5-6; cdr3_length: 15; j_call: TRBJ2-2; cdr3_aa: ASSYPQGPLNTGELF
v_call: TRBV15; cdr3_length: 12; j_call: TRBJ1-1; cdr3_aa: ATSRDRGRAEAF
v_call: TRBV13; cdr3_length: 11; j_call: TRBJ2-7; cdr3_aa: ASSLGGGYEQY
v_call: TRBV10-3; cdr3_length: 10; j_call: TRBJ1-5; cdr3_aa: AIGQVDQPQH
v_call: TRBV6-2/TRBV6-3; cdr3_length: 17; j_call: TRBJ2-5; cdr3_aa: ASSDQAGLAGDYLQTQY
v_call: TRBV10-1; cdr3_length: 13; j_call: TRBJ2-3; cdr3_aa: ASNAGTSGTDTQY
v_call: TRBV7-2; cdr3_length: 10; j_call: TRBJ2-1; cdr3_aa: ASSYDNNAEF
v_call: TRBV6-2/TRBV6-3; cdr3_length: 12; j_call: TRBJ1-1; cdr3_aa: ASSYGGVDTEAF
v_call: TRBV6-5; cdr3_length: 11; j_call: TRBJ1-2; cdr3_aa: ASRSDGNYGYT
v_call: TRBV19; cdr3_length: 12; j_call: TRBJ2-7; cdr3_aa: ASSRLGGELEQY
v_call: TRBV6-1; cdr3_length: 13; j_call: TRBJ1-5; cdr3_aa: ASSELTAFNQPQH
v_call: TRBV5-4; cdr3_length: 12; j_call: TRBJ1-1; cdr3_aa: ASKWASGRGEAF
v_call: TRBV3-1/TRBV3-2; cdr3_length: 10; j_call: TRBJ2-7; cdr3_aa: ASSRGGYEQY
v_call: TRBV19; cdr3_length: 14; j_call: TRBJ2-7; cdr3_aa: ASRVQGTGETYEQY
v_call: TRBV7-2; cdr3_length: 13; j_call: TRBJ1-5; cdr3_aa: ASSLRAGARQPQH
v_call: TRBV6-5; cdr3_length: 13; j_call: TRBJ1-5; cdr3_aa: ASRPYRVLNQPQH
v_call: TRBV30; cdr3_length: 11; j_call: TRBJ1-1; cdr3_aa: AWRHGGNTEAF
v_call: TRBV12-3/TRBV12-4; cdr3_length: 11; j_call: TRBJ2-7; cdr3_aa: ASSLTSATPRY